This TCR beta chain was observed in a study of shared clonotypes between healthy human individuals. An assay was performed, and its level was deep. Clones were sequenced by immunoSEQ multiplex PCR, and TCRdb holds only the in-frame ones, with some missing. The sample contains 2 million to 2.5 million clones, approximately 95% of which appear only once. Trimming cost V 0 bases and J 7 bases, with 13 bases left between them. CDR1 SGHTA and CDR2 FQGNSA come from the germline V gene. This CDR3 comprises 15 residues. The clonotype was recovered from a man aged 18-30 years in good health. The V gene is TRBV7-2, the J gene TRBJ1-5, with no clear D. The sample taken for sequencing was naive CD4+ T cells sorted from blood. Subset indicated: CD45RA+ positively selected. CDR3 DNA: TGTGCCAGCAGCTTAGCGCTAGGTTCCAACCAGCCCCAGCATTTT. Translated, it gives CASSLALGSNQPQHF.